A selection of T cell receptor beta chains follows, all from one sample in a study of T cells after posttransplantation cyclophosphamide. Profiled with immunoSEQ multiplex PCR; TCRdb holds only in-frame clones, not every one. Of over 15,000 clones listed, more than 75% are singletons. Sample: PBMCs, taken after an allogeneic stem cell transplant with a calcineurin inhibitor and methotrexate. The receptor set was obtained from a male patient aged 50 to 59 who received an allogeneic stem cell transplant from an unrelated donor, was CMV-positive, and had chronic GVHD only. Some T cells may arise from the graft donor. Both conserved end residues are part of each CDR3. D genes are given only for firm matches. Size is omitted from some rows. Given values are once, few, many or a class for expanded clones.

v_call	clone_size	j_call	d_call	cdr3_aa	cdr3_nt
TRBV7-9	.	TRBJ1-2	TRBD1	CASSSGQRYGYTF	TGTGCCAGCAGCTCGGGACAGCGCTATGGCTACACCTTC
TRBV19	.	TRBJ1-6	TRBD1	CASSDRGGNSPLHF	TGTGCCAGTAGTGACAGGGGGGGTAATTCACCCCTCCACTTT
TRBV5-1	.	TRBJ2-7	TRBD2	CASSLLGRAGGYEQYF	TGCGCCAGCAGCTTGCTGGGCCGGGCGGGAGGCTACGAGCAGTACTTC
TRBV5-6	.	TRBJ1-2	.	CASRWTTREGEYGYTF	TGTGCCAGCAGGTGGACGACCCGGGAAGGAGAATATGGCTACACCTTC
TRBV19	.	TRBJ2-7	TRBD1	CASSLDRGQSYEQYF	TGTGCCAGTAGTCTGGACAGGGGTCAATCCTACGAGCAGTACTTC
TRBV5-1	.	TRBJ2-2	TRBD1	CASSGQGYEELFF	TGCGCCAGCAGCGGACAGGGTTACGAGGAGCTGTTTTTT
TRBV6-6	.	TRBJ1-6	TRBD1	CASSYAGQGYSPLHF	TGTGCCAGCAGTTACGCCGGACAGGGGTATTCACCCCTCCACTTT
TRBV6-5	once	TRBJ2-5	TRBD2	CASSPNGGSKTQYF	TGTGCCAGCAGTCCCAACGGGGGGAGTAAGACCCAGTACTTC
TRBV21-1	few	TRBJ1-3	.	CASTKAIECHATFAGNTIYF	TGTGCCAGCACAAAAGCGATTGAGTGTCACGCTACTTTTGCTGGAAACACCATATATTTT
TRBV4-1	.	TRBJ2-3	TRBD2	CASSSGSEADTQYF	TGCGCCAGCAGTAGCGGGAGTGAGGCAGATACGCAGTATTTT
TRBV25-1	.	TRBJ1-2	.	CASSENGAGAGEGYTF	TGTGCCAGCAGTGAAAACGGGGCAGGGGCAGGGGAGGGCTACACCTTC
TRBV6-5	.	TRBJ2-5	TRBD1	CASKQGAWETQYF	TGTGCCAGCAAGCAGGGGGCTTGGGAGACCCAGTACTTC
TRBV5-6	.	TRBJ2-7	.	CASSYTGTYEQYF	TGTGCCAGCAGCTATACAGGGACCTACGAGCAGTACTTC
TRBV6-5	.	TRBJ1-1	.	CASSLVARNTEAFF	TGTGCCAGCAGCCTCGTAGCCCGGAACACTGAAGCTTTCTTT
TRBV27	.	TRBJ1-1	.	CASSQGNTEAFF	TGTGCCAGTTCACAGGGGAACACTGAAGCTTTCTTT
TRBV15	.	TRBJ2-2	TRBD2	CATSGDYVNPGELFF	TGTGCCACCAGCGGGGACTACGTTAACCCCGGGGAGCTGTTTTTT
TRBV27	.	TRBJ2-1	TRBD2	CASSLSRAGGYNEQFF	TGTGCCAGCAGTTTATCGAGAGCGGGAGGGTACAATGAGCAGTTCTTC
TRBV4-2	.	TRBJ2-3	TRBD2	CASSQAGGVEDTQYF	TGTGCCAGCAGCCAAGCGGGGGGGGTAGAAGATACGCAGTATTTT
TRBV9	few	TRBJ1-5	TRBD1	CASSAGQGGNQPQHF	TGTGCCAGCAGCGCGGGACAGGGGGGGAATCAGCCCCAGCATTTT
TRBV19	.	TRBJ1-2	.	CASTFRGRADYGYTF	TGTGCCAGTACTTTCAGAGGGCGCGCGGACTATGGCTACACCTTC
TRBV7-6	few	TRBJ2-5	TRBD1	CASTPGTGAAETQYF	TGTGCCAGTACCCCCGGGACAGGTGCCGCAGAGACCCAGTACTTC
TRBV14	.	TRBJ1-2	TRBD1	CASSRMPGQGARDGYTF	TGTGCCAGCAGCCGGATGCCGGGACAGGGGGCGCGGGATGGCTACACCTTC
TRBV5-1	.	TRBJ2-1	TRBD2	CASSLTSGVANEQFF	TGCGCCAGCAGCTTGACTAGCGGGGTGGCAAATGAGCAGTTCTTC
TRBV7-2	.	TRBJ2-3	TRBD2	CASSPRLAGGRSTDTQYF	TGTGCCAGCAGCCCACGACTAGCGGGAGGCCGTAGCACAGATACGCAGTATTTT
TRBV28	.	TRBJ1-2	TRBD1	CASSITRGGYTF	TGTGCCAGCAGTATAACCAGGGGGGGCTACACCTTC
TRBV9	.	TRBJ2-3	TRBD2	CASSVDGAGGTDTQYF	TGTGCCAGCAGCGTAGATGGTGCGGGGGGGACAGATACGCAGTATTTT
TRBV5-4	.	TRBJ2-5	TRBD2	CASSLRLAGRETQYF	TGTGCCAGCAGCTTGCGACTAGCGGGGAGAGAGACCCAGTACTTC
TRBV4-1	.	TRBJ2-6	.	CASSQDRAGTSGANVLTF	TGCGCCAGCAGCCAAGATCGCGCAGGCACCTCTGGGGCCAACGTCCTGACTTTC
TRBV7-8	.	TRBJ2-1	TRBD2	CASSFRLADYNEQFF	TGTGCCAGCAGCTTTAGGCTAGCGGATTACAATGAGCAGTTCTTC
TRBV5-4	.	TRBJ2-7	.	CASSLAGGSYEQYF	TGTGCCAGCAGCTTGGCCGGGGGTTCCTACGAGCAGTACTTC
TRBV10-3	.	TRBJ2-5	.	CAISPSGVQETQYF	TGTGCCATCAGCCCCTCCGGGGTCCAAGAGACCCAGTACTTC
TRBV28	.	TRBJ2-7	TRBD1	CASSLLLTGTGASYEQYF	TGTGCCAGCAGTCTCTTACTGACCGGGACAGGGGCGTCCTACGAGCAGTACTTC
TRBV9	.	TRBJ2-5	TRBD1	CASSVGDRGRETQYF	TGTGCCAGCAGCGTAGGGGACAGGGGTCGGGAGACCCAGTACTTC
TRBV2	.	TRBJ1-5	.	CASSEAAGYSNQPQHF	TGTGCCAGCAGTGAAGCTGCGGGGTATAGCAATCAGCCCCAGCATTTT
TRBV9	.	TRBJ2-1	.	CASSVGGNSYNEQFF	TGTGCCAGCAGCGTAGGCGGGAACTCCTACAATGAGCAGTTCTTC
TRBV11-2	.	TRBJ2-1	TRBD2	CASSLSGGLVQGEQFF	TGTGCCAGCAGCTTAAGCGGGGGACTAGTCCAGGGCGAGCAGTTCTTC
TRBV4-2	.	TRBJ2-1	TRBD2	CASSPSTGGLYVDEQFF	TGTGCCAGCAGCCCATCCACGGGAGGGCTCTATGTGGATGAGCAGTTCTTC
TRBV5-5	few	TRBJ1-4	.	CASSRSDNREKLFF	TGTGCCAGCAGTCGATCGGACAACAGAGAAAAACTGTTTTTT
TRBV7-2	.	TRBJ2-4	TRBD1	CASKLGTENIQYF	TGTGCCAGCAAGCTTGGGACAGAAAACATTCAGTACTTC
TRBV27	.	TRBJ1-4	.	CASSSSDSGIEKLFF	TGTGCCAGCAGTTCCTCGGACAGTGGGATCGAAAAACTGTTTTTT
TRBV4-1	once	TRBJ1-1	.	CASSQERRQAKNTEAFF	TGCGCCAGCAGCCAAGAGAGGCGACAGGCCAAGAACACTGAAGCTTTCTTT
TRBV5-1	.	TRBJ1-1	TRBD1	CASSPGQGTSEAFF	TGCGCCAGCAGCCCCGGACAGGGTACATCTGAAGCTTTCTTT